The source of this T cell receptor (beta chain) is a study of response to subunit inactivated influenza vaccine listed by TCRdb under 2018. At the level of the whole study: To follow how T cells responded to a trivalent subunit inactivated influenza vaccine, the researchers relied on deep quantitative profiling of the T cell receptor repertoire. Study-level results and caveats: The authors proposed that each seasonal influenza vaccination may bring in only a limited number of new T cells.

This clonotype was observed at least ten times. Its antigen specificity is not known. Base qualities are not provided; no much larger clone lies one nucleotide away. The germline V gene encodes CDR1 MDHEN and CDR2 SYDVKM. From cysteine to phenylalanine, the CDR3 is 14 amino acids long. The DNA shown is the 42-base CDR3, in frame from base 1. The germline ends are 12 bases apart after V is trimmed by 4 bases and J by 2 bases. Library creation used RT-PCR. Sequenced using an Illumina HiSeq 2500. TCRdb applied fastp at Q25 and MiXCR to the public reads, then kept only in-frame beta chains. Each entry merges the rows of one CDR3 protein and shows their most common DNA and genes. This sample comprises 500,000 to 650,000 distinct CDR3 sequences, roughly 8.2% of them detected only once. Of the sample, approximately 13% is held by the ten largest clones.

The V and J genes are TRBV28 and TRBJ2-7; the D gene lacks a confident call. This clonotype was sampled from a man in his fifties or sixties who received an inactivated influenza vaccine. Donor details come from another sample of the same person, matched by shared clones. The sequencing here drew on PBMCs from blood, taken about 23 months after vaccination. The CDR3 is CASSSPTVPYEQYF. Here is the DNA: TGTGCCAGCAGTTCCCCGACTGTACCCTACGAGCAGTACTTC.